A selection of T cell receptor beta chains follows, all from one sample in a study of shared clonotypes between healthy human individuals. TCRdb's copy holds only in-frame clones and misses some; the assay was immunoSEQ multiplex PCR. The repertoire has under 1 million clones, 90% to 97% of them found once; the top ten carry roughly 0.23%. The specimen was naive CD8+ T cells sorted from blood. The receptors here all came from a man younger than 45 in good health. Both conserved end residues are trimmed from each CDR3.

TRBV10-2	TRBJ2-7	ASSESPGIEQY
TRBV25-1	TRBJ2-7	ASSGQGTLYEQY
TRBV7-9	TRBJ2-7	ASSSLRIQGINEQY
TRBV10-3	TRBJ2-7	AISESQGSEQY
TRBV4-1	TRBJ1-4	ASSQVTLSNEKLF
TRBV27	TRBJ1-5	ASSFWGNSNQPQH
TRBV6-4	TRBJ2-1	ASSFPGLAGGGDNEQF
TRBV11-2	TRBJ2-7	ASRPGQGPYEQY
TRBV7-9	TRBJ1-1	ASSPWDDNTEAF
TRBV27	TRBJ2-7	ASSLSGFSYEQY
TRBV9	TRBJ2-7	ASSESGISYEQY
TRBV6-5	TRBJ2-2	ASSYLSENTGELF